The T cell receptor (beta chain) described here comes from a study of T cells in Graves' hyperthyroidism and ophthalmopathy. This clonotype showed up many times. The CDR3 sequence is 17 residues long. V was cut by 5 bases and J by 7 bases, with 24 bases left in between. Germline CDR1 is SGHVS and CDR2 is FQNEAQ. RNA transcripts yielded amplified TCR beta CDR3 regions. TCR CDR3 underwent first-round RT-PCR with the HTBI primer set. TCRdb re-derived calls from the multiplex PCR reads in MiXCR, one entry per CDR3 protein. The profile covers about 300,000 distinct CDR3 sequences, with around a fifth appearing a single time and roughly 40% taken by the ten largest.

Source material: blood. The genes are TRBV7-8 and TRBJ2-1, with D possibly matching TRBD1 (5 bases). The origin of this receptor is a man aged 50 to 60 with Graves' ophthalmopathy. The CDR3 region has the DNA TGTGCCAGCAGCCAAACCCTTTTGGCAGGGAAAGGTAATGAGCAGTTCTTC. It yields the protein CASSQTLLAGKGNEQFF.